Shown below are 32 T cell receptor beta chains from a single sample sequenced in a study of blood T cell repertoires in COVID-19. The protocol was immunoSEQ multiplex PCR, while the TCRdb copy is restricted to in-frame clones and leaves out a portion. Among about 220,000 clones listed, over 65% were seen once. Sequenced: PBMCs or T cells enriched from blood (not recorded which). Source of these receptors: a woman in her fifties or sixties who had recovered from COVID-19.

The chain employs TRBV28 and TRBJ2-2; 8 bases are a match to TRBD1. Germline-derived CDR1 and CDR2 are MDHEN and SYDVKM. V shed 6 bases, J shed 5 bases, and the junction held 5 bases outside the gene matches. This CDR3 spans 14 amino acids. The CDR3 is CASRVDRGTGELFF. Here the CDR3 DNA reads TGTGCCAGCAGGGTAGACAGGGGAACCGGGGAGCTGTTTTTT.

The chain links TRBV4-2 to TRBJ2-1; 8 bases line up with TRBD2. The CDR3 has 14 amino acids. Trimming at V came to 2 bases and at J to 7 bases, leaving 4 bases not matched to a gene. Germline lookup yields CDR1 LGHNA and CDR2 YNFKEQ. The DNA for the CDR3 is TGTGCCAGCAGCCAAAGGGGACTAGATAATGAGCAGTTCTTC. Its protein product is CASSQRGLDNEQFF.

V is TRBV10-2 and J is TRBJ2-7, with 8 bases identical to TRBD1. J was trimmed by 2 bases and V by 2 bases; bases with no gene match: 5. From germline, CDR1 is WSHSY and CDR2 SAAADI. The length of the CDR3 is 15 residues. The CDR3 reads CASSEGDRTPYEQYF. CDR3 DNA sequence: TGCGCCAGCAGTGAGGGGGACAGGACCCCCTACGAGCAGTACTTC.

With respect to this clone: Sequence at one end of the junction differs from germline and may be a read error. V and J are TRBV5-1 and TRBJ1-2; tentative D call: TRBD1 (6 bases). Germline loops: CDR1 SGHRS, CDR2 YFSETQ. CDR3 length: 13 amino acids. The CDR3 loop reads CASTTGTPRGIFF. CDR3 in DNA: TGCGCCAGCACCACAGGGACACCTAGGGGAATCTTCTTC.

The chain joins TRBV13 to TRBJ2-1, with D perhaps matching TRBD2 (6 bases). CDR1 and CDR2 from the germline V gene are PRHDT and FYEKMQ (reference sequence). Trimming left V 5 bases short and J 6 bases short, with 14 bases between. The CDR3 length is 14 residues. CDR3: CASSQPTRGNEQFF. Written as DNA, the CDR3 is TGTGCCAGCAGCCAACCGACTAGGGGCAATGAGCAGTTCTTC.

A note on this clone: Germline is not matched at one junction end, which may reflect a read error. The J gene is TRBJ1-1, the V gene TRBV11-2; D not resolved. From germline, CDR1 is SGHAT and CDR2 FQNNGV. There are 15 residues in the CDR3. CDR3 nucleotide sequence: TGTGCCAGCAGTTTAGAGGGTACAAGGCTTGGGAGGGCTTTCTTT. The encoded protein is CASSLEGTRLGRAFF.

The V call is TRBV10-1, the J call TRBJ2-5; TRBD2 agrees at 13 bases. This CDR3 has 17 amino acids. J was trimmed by 5 bases and V by 3 bases; bases with no gene match: 9. Germline loops: CDR1 WNHNN, CDR2 SYGVQD (reference sequence). This CDR3 is CASSDPRTSGSFETQYF. CDR3 nucleotides: TGCGCCAGCAGTGACCCTCGGACTAGCGGGAGTTTTGAGACCCAGTACTTC.

The chain uses TRBV7-8 and TRBJ2-3, with TRBD1 as a possible D gene (6 bases). CDR3 length: 15 amino acids. Germline V gene sequence: CDR1 SGHVS, CDR2 FQNEAQ. V lost 4 bases and J 2 bases, leaving 13 bases between the germline ends. CDR3 region: CASSYGQTHTDTQYF. The CDR3 nucleotides read TGTGCCAGCAGCTATGGACAGACCCACACAGATACGCAGTATTTT. The whole variable domain, filled in from reference TRBV7-8 and TRBJ2-3, reads GAGVSQSPRYKVAKRGQDVALRCDPISGHVSLFWYQQALGQGPEFLTYFQNEAQLDKSGLPSDRFFAERPEGSVSTLKIQRTQQEDSAVYLCASSYGQTHTDTQYFGPGTRLTVL.

This rearrangement joins TRBV6-1 to TRBJ2-1, with D possibly matching TRBD2 (6 bases). V dropped 3 bases and J dropped 10 bases, with 10 bases sitting between them. In germline, CDR1 is MNHNS, CDR2 SASEGT. The CDR3 spans 12 residues. The CDR3, as DNA: TGTGCCAGCAGTGATGCGGGGTGGGAGCAGTTCTTC. Translating gives CASSDAGWEQFF.

The sample holds one count of this clone. The J gene is TRBJ1-2, the V gene TRBV10-3; 10 nucleotides line up with TRBD1. CDR1 and CDR2 from the germline V gene are ENHRY and SYGVKD. This CDR3 has 16 amino acids. V shed 6 bases and J 2 bases; nucleotides not matched to a gene: 9. The CDR3: CAISQAPGQGNYGYTF. As DNA, the CDR3 is TGTGCCATCAGCCAGGCCCCGGGACAGGGGAACTATGGCTACACCTTC.

V is TRBV4-1 and J is TRBJ2-7, with 7 nucleotides matching TRBD1. Germline CDR1 and CDR2: MGHRA and YSYEKL. The trim removed 1 base at V and 3 bases at J, leaving 6 bases unmatched. The CDR3 runs to 15 residues. The CDR3 region is CASSQAPGQYYEQYF. The DNA for the CDR3 is TGCGCCAGCAGCCAAGCCCCGGGACAGTACTACGAGCAGTACTTC.

The genes are TRBV7-3 and TRBJ1-1; D unclear. The CDR3 extends over 13 amino acids. Trimming removed 5 bases at V and 0 bases at J, with 7 bases between. The germline V gene has CDR1 SGHTA and CDR2 FQGTGA. CDR3 sequence: CASSLYMNTEAFF. The CDR3 nucleotides are TGTGCCAGCAGCCTATATATGAACACTGAAGCTTTCTTT.

The genes are TRBV19 and TRBJ2-7, with TRBD1 matching 9 bases. This CDR3 spans 14 amino acids. J gave up 3 bases and V 2 bases, and 2 bases lay outside the gene matches. Germline V gives CDR1 LNHDA, CDR2 SQIVND (reference sequence). The CDR3 nucleotides are TGTGCCAGTAGTATAAGGGGACAGGGCTACGAGCAGTACTTC. Translating it yields CASSIRGQGYEQYF.

The chain carries TRBV5-5 and TRBJ1-2; tentative D call: TRBD1 (6 bases). V was shortened by 2 bases and J by 1 base, with 12 bases between the two germline ends. This CDR3 spans 15 amino acids. Germline CDR1 is SGHKS and CDR2 is YYEKEE (reference sequence). CDR3 sequence (DNA): TGTGCCAGCAGCTTCCTAACAGGGATTAACTATGGCTACACCTTC. Its translation: CASSFLTGINYGYTF.

V is TRBV15 and J is TRBJ2-3; tentatively, D is TRBD2 (5 bases). V gave up 0 bases and J gave up 3 bases, with 10 bases separating them. Germline-derived CDR1 and CDR2 are LNHNV and YYDKDF (reference sequence). This CDR3 has 15 amino acids. The CDR3 DNA is TGTGCCACCAGCAGAGACAGTGGGGAGACAGATACGCAGTATTTT. Protein product: CATSRDSGETDTQYF. The full variable domain, in which reference TRBV15 and TRBJ2-3 provide the parts outside the CDR3, is DAMVIQNPRYQVTQFGKPVTLSCSQTLNHNVMYWYQQKSSQAPKLLFHYYDKDFNNEADTPDNFQSRRPNTSFCFLDIRSPGLGDTAMYLCATSRDSGETDTQYFGPGTRLTVL.

The V and J genes are TRBV7-9 and TRBJ2-5; D remains unclear. CDR3 size: 11 residues. CDR1 and CDR2 (germline): SEHNR, FQNEAQ (reference sequence). V lost 11 bases, J lost 2 bases, and 9 bases lay in between. As DNA, the CDR3 is TGTGCCGGGCAGAAACAAGAGACCCAGTACTTC. This translates into CAGQKQETQYF.

The table lists this clone with a few counts. J is TRBJ2-3 and V is TRBV6-1; TRBD2 matches 10 bases. Trimming at V came to 3 bases and at J to 4 bases, leaving 4 bases not matched to a gene. Per the germline V gene, CDR1 is MNHNS and CDR2 is SASEGT. This CDR3 contains 15 residues. The CDR3 DNA sequence: TGTGCCAGCAGTGATTGGACTAGCGGTGCAGATACGCAGTATTTT. Translated: CASSDWTSGADTQYF.

The J gene is TRBJ2-4, the V gene TRBV13, with D perhaps TRBD2 (5 bases). Germline V gives CDR1 PRHDT, CDR2 FYEKMQ (reference sequence). The V gene lost 5 bases and the J gene lost 8 bases, with 16 bases spanning the gap. This CDR3 has 14 amino acids. For the CDR3, the DNA is TGTGCCAGCAGCCCAGCTCGGGGTGCACACATTCAGTACTTC. Its translation is CASSPARGAHIQYF. The whole variable domain, remainder taken from reference TRBV13 and TRBJ2-4, is AAGVIQSPRHLIKEKRETATLKCYPIPRHDTVYWYQQGPGQDPQFLISFYEKMQSDKGSIPDRFSAQQFSDYHSELNMSSLELGDSALYFCASSPARGAHIQYFGAGTRLSVL.

The rearrangement joins TRBV4-2 to TRBJ2-7; 7 nucleotides align to TRBD2. Germline V gene lookup returns CDR1 LGHNA and CDR2 YNFKEQ. Germline trimming cut 3 bases from V and 3 bases from J; bases unmatched to any gene: 5. The CDR3 is 14 amino acids. The CDR3 region is CASSHAASGYEQYF. The CDR3 DNA reads as TGTGCCAGCAGCCATGCTGCTAGCGGCTACGAGCAGTACTTC.

In its sample, this clone was seen a few times. The chain links TRBV19 to TRBJ2-5; D is undetermined. The V end was cut by 3 bases, the J end by 1 base, with 15 bases between. The germline CDR1 and CDR2 sequences are LNHDA and SQIVND (reference sequence). The CDR3 covers 16 residues. CDR3 nucleotide sequence: TGTGCCAGTAGTATTTCTGAGTCCCGTATCCAAGAGACCCAGTACTTC. This sequence encodes CASSISESRIQETQYF.

V and J are TRBV9 and TRBJ1-6, with a weak D call TRBD1 (5 bases). Germline V gene data show CDR1 as SGDLS and CDR2 as YYNGEE. V was clipped by 0 bases and J by 12 bases, with 10 bases between them. This CDR3 contains 13 residues. In nucleotides, the CDR3 is TGTGCCAGCAGCGTAGCCGTCGGACAACCCCTCCACTTT. This sequence encodes CASSVAVGQPLHF.

As DNA, the CDR3 is TGTGCCAGCAGAGACTACTACGAGCAGTACTTC. This translates into CASRDYYEQYF. V usage is TRBV6-5 and J usage is TRBJ2-7; D might be TRBD2 (5 bases). V lost 6 bases and J 3 bases, leaving 6 bases between the germline ends. The CDR3 has 11 residues. Germline CDR1 MNHEY, CDR2 SVGAGI.

The CDR3 region is CASSPGLKGEKLFF. CDR3 in DNA: TGTGCCAGCAGCCCAGGGCTTAAGGGTGAAAAACTGTTTTTT. The rearrangement links TRBV12-1 to TRBJ1-4; TRBD1 was called by the table and not checked on the DNA. TRBV12-1 counts as a pseudogene. The CDR3 consists of 14 residues.

A few counts support this clone. The junction departs from the called germline gene at one end, perhaps through a read error. The V and J genes are TRBV11-2 and TRBJ2-3, with 7 bases that match TRBD2. Per germline, CDR1 SGHAT and CDR2 FQNNGV. CDR3 length equals 18 residues. CDR3: CATSPGTTFWVGTDTQYF. The CDR3, as DNA: TGTGCCACCAGCCCCGGGACTACGTTCTGGGTTGGGACAGATACGCAGTATTTT. The whole variable domain, remainder taken from reference TRBV11-2 and TRBJ2-3, is EAGVAQSPRYKIIEKRQSVAFWCNPISGHATLYWYQQILGQGPKLLIQFQNNGVVDDSQLPKDRFSAERLKGVDSTLKIQPAKLEDSAVYLCATSPGTTFWVGTDTQYFGPGTRLTVL.

This chain connects TRBV10-2 to TRBJ1-6; the D is unclear. The germline V gene has CDR1 WSHSY and CDR2 SAAADI. The CDR3 loop spans 12 amino acids. The germline V and J ends were trimmed by 0 bases and 14 bases, with 8 bases remaining between them. CDR3 sequence reads: CASSESNGALHF. In nucleotides, the CDR3 is TGCGCCAGCAGTGAGTCAAACGGTGCCCTCCACTTT.

The chain uses TRBV30 and TRBJ2-2; 7 bases agree with TRBD2. This CDR3 is built from 14 residues. CDR1 and CDR2 (germline): GTSNPN, SVGIG (reference sequence). With 2 bases clipped from V and 6 bases from J, the junction kept 6 bases outside the gene matches. CDR3 protein: CAWSPRGRAGELFF. The CDR3 coding sequence is TGTGCCTGGAGTCCTCGAGGGAGGGCCGGGGAGCTGTTTTTT.

A few counts support this clone. The rearrangement links TRBV12-3 or TRBV12-4 to TRBJ2-7; D perhaps matches TRBD2 (5 bases). The CDR3 consists of 13 residues. Deletions cut 5 bases from V and 6 bases from J, with 14 bases between. The CDR3, as DNA: TGTGCCAGCAGTCCATTTCGGGGTCGCGAGCAGTACTTC. It encodes CASSPFRGREQYF.

The V and J genes are TRBV27 and TRBJ1-1; 10 nucleotides align to TRBD1. Looked up from germline, CDR1 is MNHEY and CDR2 is SMNVEV (reference sequence). After removal of 9 bases from V and 4 bases from J, the junction contained 5 bases not matched to a gene. The CDR3 totals 13 residues. CDR3 sequence (DNA): TGTGCCAGTTCAGACAGGGGGCCCACTGAAGCTTTCTTT. Translating it yields CASSDRGPTEAFF.

This chain connects TRBV7-9 to TRBJ1-2, with 10 bases aligning to TRBD1. The CDR3 contains 16 residues. J lost 4 bases, V lost 3 bases, and 8 bases had no gene match. From germline, CDR1 is SEHNR and CDR2 FQNEAQ (reference sequence). This CDR3 reads CASSLGADRGSYGYTF. The DNA for the CDR3 is TGTGCCAGCAGCTTGGGGGCGGACAGGGGGTCCTATGGCTACACCTTC.

V usage is TRBV10-3 and J usage is TRBJ1-5; no clear D gene. The germline CDR1 and CDR2 sequences are ENHRY and SYGVKD. The V end was cut by 0 bases, the J end by 1 base, with 13 bases between. The CDR3 extends over 17 amino acids. CDR3 sequence (DNA): TGTGCCATCAGTGAGTCTCGACTCGCATCGAGCAATCAGCCCCAGCATTTT. Its protein product is CAISESRLASSNQPQHF.

A single count supports this clone. This chain links TRBV7-2 with TRBJ1-1; 7 bases line up with TRBD1. Germline CDR1 SGHTA, CDR2 FQGNSA. J gave up 1 base and V 8 bases, and 10 bases lay outside the gene matches. The CDR3 runs to 15 residues. CDR3: CASLVDRDRNTEAFF. CDR3 DNA: TGTGCCAGCCTAGTCGACCGGGACAGGAACACTGAAGCTTTCTTT.

This chain connects TRBV12-5 to TRBJ1-1, with 7 bases identical to TRBD1. J lost 0 bases, V lost 3 bases, and 10 bases had no gene match. This CDR3 spans 17 amino acids. CDR1 is LGHNT, CDR2 FRNRAP, per germline. The CDR3 loop reads CASGLDHRGGLNTEAFF. CDR3 DNA: TGTGCTAGTGGTTTAGACCACAGGGGTGGGCTGAACACTGAAGCTTTCTTT.